This TCR beta chain was found in a study of identical twins. General study points: Modelling approaches yielded underestimates of out-of-frame TCR alpha sharing between monozygotic twins.

TCRdb processed the 5' RACE reads anew with MiXCR; each CDR3 protein has one entry. Of roughly 1.6 million distinct CDR3 sequences in the sample, around a third were seen once. On this clonotype itself: Its antigen is as yet unknown.

The germline V gene has CDR1 MNHEY and CDR2 SVGEGT. V shed 6 bases, J shed 10 bases, and the junction held 5 bases outside the gene matches. There are 12 residues in the CDR3. The chain couples TRBV6-2 or TRBV6-3 to TRBJ1-4; TRBD1 aligns across 7 bases. The sequence came from a newborn girl in good health. Sample: cord blood. CDR3 in amino acids: CASRQGTGKLFF. CDR3 coding DNA: TGTGCCAGCAGACAGGGGACCGGAAAACTGTTTTTT.